The source of this T cell receptor (beta chain) is a study of a mutant IDH1 vaccine in newly diagnosed glioma. Time point denoted: week 11, during vaccination. In the vaccine, a single dose held 300 ug of the mutant IDH1 20-mer peptide, along with topical imiquimod. TCRdb keeps only in-frame clones here, not all; method: immunoSEQ multiplex PCR. This table holds roughly 60,000 clones, approximately 80% found once. In regard to this clone: Its antigen is still unknown.

CDR1 is SGHNT and CDR2 is YYREEE in the germline V gene (reference sequence). Trimming stripped 0 bases from V and 6 bases from J, with 12 bases between. This CDR3 is 14 amino acids long. The starting material was PBMCs, obtained from a glioma patient whose treatment included an IDH1 peptide vaccine. The chain is built from TRBV5-4 and TRBJ1-1; D gene ambiguous. The origin of this receptor is a man aged 25 to 40 with glioma. The CDR3 here is CASSLGISSSEAFF. In DNA form, the CDR3 reads TGTGCCAGCAGCTTGGGGATTTCTTCCTCTGAAGCTTTCTTT.